This record concerns one TCR beta chain sequence. The antigen it recognizes is unknown. No base-level quality is on record; no much larger clone is a single base apart. This sample was taken from a study of human T cells and chemical hapten exposure (dated by TCRdb to the early 2020s). For the wider study: For sensitization, 2% DPC in acetone was applied to a roughly 2 cm by roughly 2 cm area of upper inner arm skin. Patients additionally received weekly therapeutic DPC doses to the scalp throughout the approximately 22-week study period. Patch testing was performed on the upper back with Finn chambers containing 0.01% DPC, and the patch tests were scored after 6 days according to International Contact Dermatitis Research Group standards. The mostly female patient cohort included alopecia areata with under or over 50% scalp involvement, alopecia totalis and alopecia universalis. Libraries were pooled for sequencing, and per-sample TCR yields varied mainly because of small differences in library volumes within the pool. In alopecia patients, the study followed how the peripheral blood TCR repertoire changed in vivo over primary and secondary sensitization to diphenylcyclopropenone (DPC), a hapten. Patient blood was sampled pre-sensitization (week 0) and at 2, 6 and about 24 weeks after DPC sensitization. Roughly 30 alopecia patients provided blood for TCR sequencing at one to four time points (pre-sensitization, 2, 6 and 24 weeks). The investigation overall reported the following: Significantly more large CDR3 similarity clusters were formed by expanded TCRs than by pre-sensitization or healthy control sets, consistent with antigen-driven responses. Because every patient had alopecia, a presumed autoimmune disease, the patients' immune response might differ from that of healthy individuals. A positive correlation was found between the number of PT1 expanded TCRs and patch test score, with significance reached at thresholds 8, 16 and 32 but not 4. No change with DPC sensitization was found in the number of TCRs above 1 in 1000 frequency, and no evidence of global repertoire structure alterations was found. Repeated subsampling changed both the strength of the expansion versus patch-test correlation and the threshold at which that correlation became significant.

The V end loses 1 base and the J end loses 9 bases, and a stretch of 7 bases separates them. The germline V gene supplies CDR1 LGHNA and CDR2 YNFKEQ. From cysteine to phenylalanine, the CDR3 is 12 amino acids long. Here the CDR3 DNA is all that survives: 36 bases in frame from base 1. The method behind the library was RACE. TCRdb records NextSeq 500 as the sequencer. During library preparation, unique molecular identifiers were attached to individual cDNA molecules so that TCRs could be counted quantitatively and reproducibly. For every blood RNA sample, sequencing covered both the TCR alpha and TCR beta chains. The original pipeline was this. A median of roughly 98,000 TCRs per sample was observed, with a range of about 23,224 to 690,600. The Decombinator software suite was used to annotate V, J and CDR3 in the TCR reads. Every sample was subsampled to the same number of TCRs (28,000) for the PS versus PT1 abundance plots. Expanded TCRs were defined as absent before sensitization and observed at least eight times at the 2-week time point. Through fastp at Q25 and MiXCR, TCRdb rebuilt clones from the public reads, retaining in-frame beta chains. Rows with one shared CDR3 protein collapse into an entry with the most common genes and DNA. The V and J calls and clone size are TCRdb's, not the authors'. Counted in this sample were approximately 82,000 distinct CDR3 sequences; over 9.5% of them appeared once. The ten largest make up less than 2.5% of the sample.

This specimen's time point label, interpreted: patch test 1, 2 weeks after DPC sensitization. In the paper's terms, the treatment or condition label means: therapeutic diphenylcyclopropenone sensitization with weekly scalp DPC. Blood at each patch-test visit was drawn before the patch test was applied. Patients were eligible if aged 18 to 70, diagnosed with alopecia and judged suitable for DPC therapy, and pregnant patients were excluded. Total RNA was isolated from unfractionated whole blood collected in Tempus Blood RNA tubes. The sequence was obtained from a man between 40 and 49 years old with alopecia areata. Some clones in this sample may be carry-over from other donors' samples. The rearrangement combines TRBV4-2 with TRBJ2-1; the D gene assignment is ambiguous. Sequencing used whole blood, obtained in connection with sensitization to the hapten diphenylcyclopropenone (DPC). The nucleotide sequence is TGTGCCAGCAGCCAAGTTTCCGGTGAGCAGTTCTTC. The translation is CASSQVSGEQFF.